Listed here are 21 T cell receptor beta chains from one sample, sequenced in a study of blood T cell repertoires in COVID-19. Here immunoSEQ multiplex PCR was the method, and the copy in TCRdb shows in-frame clones only, minus some. The sample consists of roughly 66,000 clones, approximately 82% of them appearing once. Sample: peripheral blood. These TCRs come from a man in his sixties with acute or convalescent COVID-19.

The chain recombines TRBV4-1 with TRBJ1-3; D possibly corresponds to TRBD1 (5 bases). This CDR3 comprises 15 residues. V gave up 0 bases and J gave up 4 bases, with 10 bases separating them. From germline, CDR1 is MGHRA and CDR2 YSYEKL. CDR3 nucleotide sequence: TGCGCCAGCAGCCAAGACAGGGTTAGAGGAAACACCATATATTTT. It translates to CASSQDRVRGNTIYF.

This rearrangement joins TRBV18 to TRBJ2-7, with TRBD2 as a possible D gene (6 bases). The germline V gene has CDR1 KGHSH and CDR2 LQKENI. CDR3 length: 15 residues. Trimming pared 4 bases from V and 7 bases from J, leaving 20 bases between. The CDR3 loop is CASSLGTSPEREQYF. In DNA, the CDR3 is TGTGCCAGCTCACTAGGGACTTCACCCGAGCGGGAGCAGTACTTC.

The chain uses TRBV19 and TRBJ1-6, with 9 bases that match TRBD1. The CDR3 has 15 residues. V shed 6 bases, J shed 7 bases, and the junction held 7 bases outside the gene matches. The V gene's germline CDR1 is LNHDA and CDR2 SQIVND (reference sequence). CDR3 in amino acids: CASRGQGSGNSPLHF. In nucleotides, the CDR3 is TGTGCCAGTAGGGGACAGGGCTCAGGGAATTCACCCCTCCACTTT.

The V call is TRBV6-2 or TRBV6-3, the J call TRBJ1-5; D might be TRBD1 (5 bases). The CDR3 is made up of 15 amino acids. V lost 5 bases, J lost 7 bases, and 18 bases lay in between. The germline gives CDR1 MNHEY, CDR2 SVGEGT. The CDR3 DNA reads TGTGCCAGCAGTCTCACGGACACCCCGCAGCAGCCCCAGCATTTT. Amino acids: CASSLTDTPQQPQHF.

This rearrangement joins TRBV11-2 to TRBJ2-3; D not certain. The CDR3 has 14 residues. Germline CDR1 reads SGHAT; CDR2 reads FQNNGV. Trimming left V 4 bases short and J 6 bases short, with 14 bases between. CDR3 region: CASSSDLSVDTQYF. CDR3 in DNA: TGTGCCAGCAGCTCCGACTTGTCTGTCGATACGCAGTATTTT.

V is TRBV24-1 and J is TRBJ1-5, with 9 nucleotides matching TRBD1. The CDR3 loop spans 15 amino acids. Germline lookup yields CDR1 KGHDR and CDR2 SFDVKD. V lost 4 bases to trimming and J lost 5 bases; unmatched junction nucleotides: 5. CDR3 residues: CATSDPRTGDQPQHF. The CDR3 region has the DNA TGTGCCACCAGTGACCCCCGGACAGGGGATCAGCCCCAGCATTTT.

The genes are TRBV15 and TRBJ2-2; D is unresolved. The germline V gene encodes CDR1 LNHNV and CDR2 YYDKDF (reference sequence). The CDR3 has 14 residues. V shed 0 bases and J shed 3 bases, with 5 bases lying between them. The CDR3 spells CATSRDSDTGELFF. CDR3 sequence (DNA): TGTGCCACCAGCAGAGATTCCGACACCGGGGAGCTGTTTTTT.

This clone was observed many times. This chain joins TRBV5-1 and TRBJ2-7; the match to TRBD2 covers 7 bases. V was pared by 0 bases and J by 1 base, with 4 bases of the junction left unmatched. Germline CDR1 and CDR2: SGHRS and YFSETQ. The CDR3 is 15 residues long. Written as DNA, the CDR3 is TGCGCCAGCAGCTTGGGGCTAGCGGCTTCCTACGAGCAGTACGTC. It encodes CASSLGLAASYEQYV.

V is TRBV6-2 or TRBV6-3 and J is TRBJ1-1, with TRBD1 matching 7 bases. The V and J ends lost 4 bases and 6 bases, in that order; junction bases with no gene match: 14. The CDR3 runs to 16 residues. Germline V gene data show CDR1 as MNHEY and CDR2 as SVGEGT. The CDR3 nucleotides are TGTGCCAGCAGTTTCCACCACTCACAGGGGTCCCCTGAAGCTTTCTTT. The encoded protein is CASSFHHSQGSPEAFF.

The V call is TRBV9, the J call TRBJ2-2; no clear D gene. V was shortened by 3 bases and J by 7 bases, with 10 bases between the two germline ends. CDR1 is SGDLS, CDR2 YYNGEE, per germline. This CDR3 spans 13 amino acids. The chain's CDR3 is CASSADGFGELFF. For the CDR3, the DNA is TGTGCCAGCAGCGCAGACGGGTTCGGGGAGCTGTTTTTT.

The rearrangement links TRBV19 to TRBJ2-1, with D unresolved. The CDR3 is made up of 13 amino acids. V was pared by 3 bases and J by 4 bases, with 7 bases between. Germline V gene lookup returns CDR1 LNHDA and CDR2 SQIVND (reference sequence). CDR3 residues: CASSIGQYNEQFF. CDR3 DNA sequence: TGTGCCAGTAGTATTGGCCAGTACAATGAGCAGTTCTTC.

The chain carries TRBV19 and TRBJ2-1; TRBD2 might be the D (6 bases). The CDR3 is 14 residues long. Germline CDR1 is LNHDA and CDR2 is SQIVND (reference sequence). The germline V and J ends were trimmed by 4 bases and 7 bases, with 14 bases remaining between them. The CDR3 protein is CASSSRGGRNEQFF. Written as DNA, the CDR3 is TGTGCCAGTAGTAGTCGGGGAGGTAGAAATGAGCAGTTCTTC.

V usage is TRBV14 and J usage is TRBJ1-3, with a possible D match to TRBD1 (5 bases). V lost 3 bases to trimming and J lost 4 bases, with 10 bases between them. The germline CDR1 and CDR2 sequences are SGHDN and FVKESK. The CDR3 covers 14 residues. CDR3 sequence: CASSQGGAGNTIYF. The CDR3 coding sequence is TGTGCCAGCAGCCAGGGGGGAGCCGGAAACACCATATATTTT.

The rearrangement joins TRBV30 to TRBJ1-5, with a possible D match to TRBD1 (6 bases). The germline V and J ends were trimmed by 2 bases and 3 bases, with 17 bases remaining between them. CDR3 length: 16 amino acids. Germline V CDR1 and CDR2: GTSNPN, SVGIG (reference sequence). CDR3 bases: TGTGCCTGGAGTCCAACAGGGAGGGGAGACAATCAGCCCCAGCATTTT. It is translated as CAWSPTGRGDNQPQHF.

This clone has a handful of counts. This rearrangement joins TRBV2 to TRBJ2-5, with a possible D match to TRBD2 (6 bases). The CDR3 spans 16 residues. CDR1 is SNHLY, CDR2 FYNNEI, per germline. Trimming left V 4 bases short and J 5 bases short, with 20 bases between. The CDR3 loop reads CASSGWGGGSRETQYF. The CDR3 bases are TGTGCCAGCAGTGGATGGGGCGGAGGGTCCCGGGAGACCCAGTACTTC. Variable domain in full (rest from reference TRBV2 and TRBJ2-5): EPEVTQTPSHQVTQMGQEVILRCVPISNHLYFYWYRQILGQKVEFLVSFYNNEISEKSEIFDDQFSVERPDGSNFTLKIRSTKLEDSAMYFCASSGWGGGSRETQYFGPGTRLLVL.

The chain couples TRBV6-1 to TRBJ1-6; D unclear. Looked up from germline, CDR1 is MNHNS and CDR2 is SASEGT. V lost 1 base, J lost 7 bases, and 14 bases lay in between. The CDR3 runs 16 residues. The CDR3 nucleotides are TGTGCCAGCAGTGAAGAGGCATCGGGTGGAAATTCACCCCTCCACTTT. Translating it yields CASSEEASGGNSPLHF.

The V gene is TRBV5-1, the J gene TRBJ1-6; D unresolved. Per germline, CDR1 SGHRS and CDR2 YFSETQ. The V gene lost 0 bases and the J gene lost 5 bases, with 9 bases spanning the gap. The CDR3 contains 15 residues. CDR3 in DNA: TGCGCCAGCAGCTTGGGGCACCCAGATAATTCACCCCTCCACTTT. Its translation is CASSLGHPDNSPLHF.

The chain is built from TRBV21-1 and TRBJ2-7; the table's D call, TRBD1, was not checked against the DNA. TRBV21-1 is a listed pseudogene. There are 12 residues in the CDR3. CDR3 sequence reads: CASRQVRHEQYV. The CDR3 DNA reads TGTGCCAGCCGACAGGTCCGGCACGAGCAGTACGTC.

The chain employs TRBV12-3 or TRBV12-4 and TRBJ1-2; no clear D gene. Trimming took 8 bases from V and 0 from J, leaving 7 bases between them. The CDR3 covers 12 residues. The CDR3 loop is CASSRANYGYTF. CDR3 DNA: TGTGCCAGCTCTCGAGCTAACTATGGCTACACCTTC.

About this clone: The junction does not match germline at one end; this may be a read error. The chain joins TRBV30 to TRBJ1-6; D unresolved. CDR1 GTSNPN and CDR2 SVGIG come from the germline V gene (reference sequence). The CDR3 has 12 amino acids. DNA for the CDR3: TGTGCCGGGAGGTCTTATAATTCACCCCTCCACTTT. This sequence encodes CAGRSYNSPLHF.

The chain couples TRBV6-5 to TRBJ1-1, with 7 bases matching TRBD1. The germline gives CDR1 MNHEY, CDR2 SVGAGI. The CDR3 contains 15 residues. Unmatched junction bases numbered 7, after V lost 5 bases and J lost 1 base. CDR3 sequence reads: CASSPPGQKNTEAFF. The CDR3 DNA sequence: TGTGCCAGCAGTCCTCCGGGACAGAAGAACACTGAAGCTTTCTTT.